The 23 T cell receptor beta chains below all came from one sample that was sequenced in a study of blood T cell repertoires in COVID-19. TCRdb keeps only in-frame clones here, not all; method: immunoSEQ multiplex PCR. Seen here are about 42,000 clones, more than 90% observed once, and the top ten hold around a fifth. The sequenced sample was peripheral blood. The receptors shown here come from a man in his 70s with active COVID-19.

This clone showed up just a few times. The chain uses TRBV3-1 (or the pseudogene TRBV3-2) and TRBJ1-1, with D hard to call. Trimming took off 4 bases at V and 1 base at J, with 4 bases between the two ends. The CDR3 loop spans 12 amino acids. The V gene's germline CDR1 is LGHDT and CDR2 YNNKEL (reference sequence). This chain's CDR3 is CASSLANTEAFF. In DNA form, the CDR3 reads TGTGCCAGCAGCCTGGCGAACACTGAAGCTTTCTTT.

This chain uses TRBV9 with TRBJ2-3, with TRBD2 matching over 8 bases. V gave up 2 bases and J gave up 1 base; unmatched junction bases: 9. CDR3 length: 17 amino acids. CDR1 and CDR2 from the germline V gene are SGDLS and YYNGEE. CDR3 in amino acids: CASSVDPRGGGTDTQYF. The CDR3 nucleotides read TGTGCCAGCAGCGTGGACCCCCGGGGGGGTGGCACAGATACGCAGTATTTT.

The chain carries TRBV28 and TRBJ2-7; 12 nucleotides line up with TRBD2. The CDR3 contains 17 residues. CDR1 and CDR2 from the germline V gene are MDHEN and SYDVKM. After removal of 4 bases from V and 0 bases from J, the junction contained 7 bases not matched to a gene. CDR3 DNA: TGTGCCAGCAGTTCACCTGCGACTAGCGGGAGCTCCTACGAGCAGTACTTC. Encoded protein: CASSSPATSGSSYEQYF.

The chain uses TRBV5-1 and TRBJ2-7; D ambiguous. This CDR3 region has 13 residues. The germline V and J ends were trimmed by 0 bases and 3 bases, with 7 bases remaining between them. The germline CDR1 and CDR2 sequences are SGHRS and YFSETQ. CDR3 sequence reads: CASSLARFYEQYF. CDR3 in DNA: TGCGCCAGCAGCTTGGCCAGGTTCTACGAGCAGTACTTC. Variable domain in full (rest from reference TRBV5-1 and TRBJ2-7): KAGVTQTPRYLIKTRGQQVTLSCSPISGHRSVSWYQQTPGQGLQFLFEYFSETQRNKGNFPGRFSGRQFSNSRSEMNVSTLELGDSALYLCASSLARFYEQYFGPGTRLTVT.

This rearrangement joins TRBV29-1 to TRBJ2-1, with 7 positions matching TRBD1. The V and J ends lost 7 bases and 5 bases, in that order; junction bases with no gene match: 11. CDR3 length: 14 residues. In germline, CDR1 is SQVTM, CDR2 ANQGSEA. In DNA form, the CDR3 reads TGCAGCGCCGCACAGGGGACGTTCGACAATGAGCAGTTCTTC. Protein product: CSAAQGTFDNEQFF.

The rearrangement uses TRBV6-1 and TRBJ1-1, with 10 nucleotides matching TRBD1. V shed 3 bases and J 3 bases; nucleotides not matched to a gene: 4. This CDR3 spans 15 amino acids. Germline V gene lookup returns CDR1 MNHNS and CDR2 SASEGT. The CDR3 is CASSDTGTGDTEAFF. The CDR3 DNA reads as TGTGCCAGCAGTGATACCGGGACAGGGGACACTGAAGCTTTCTTT.

The chain links TRBV7-2 to TRBJ2-7, with 8 bases fitting TRBD1. V was clipped by 5 bases and J by 2 bases; unmatched bases: 2. The CDR3 length is 13 residues. Germline CDR1 is SGHTA and CDR2 is FQGNSA. CDR3 amino acids: CASSMTGAYEQYF. CDR3 coding DNA: TGTGCCAGCAGCATGACAGGGGCCTACGAGCAGTACTTC.

This rearrangement joins TRBV20-1 to TRBJ2-5, with 9 positions matching TRBD2. V shed 3 bases, J shed 3 bases, and the junction held 8 bases outside the gene matches. The CDR3 spans 15 residues. The germline CDR1 and CDR2 sequences are DFQATT and SNEGSKA (reference sequence). CDR3 protein: CSASHPTSGKETQYF. CDR3 coding DNA: TGCAGTGCTAGTCACCCGACTAGCGGAAAAGAGACCCAGTACTTC.

V gene TRBV15 combines with J gene TRBJ1-2; 9 positions agree with TRBD1. V lost 1 base to trimming and J lost 6 bases; unmatched junction nucleotides: 6. The germline gives CDR1 LNHNV, CDR2 YYDKDF (reference sequence). CDR3 size: 15 residues. CDR3 loop: CATSRGITGGNGYTF. DNA for the CDR3: TGTGCCACCAGCAGAGGTATAACAGGGGGCAATGGCTACACCTTC.

The chain carries TRBV3-1 (or the pseudogene TRBV3-2) and TRBJ2-1, with 15 bases that match TRBD2. The CDR3 runs to 14 residues. Germline trimming cut 8 bases from V and 6 bases from J; bases unmatched to any gene: 2. CDR1 and CDR2 from the germline V gene are LGHDT and YNNKEL (reference sequence). This CDR3 reads CASGTSGGLNEQFF. CDR3 DNA: TGTGCCAGCGGGACTAGCGGGGGGCTCAATGAGCAGTTCTTC.

The chain is built from TRBV19 and TRBJ1-3; TRBD1 agrees at 7 bases. V lost 6 bases and J lost 3; bases outside the gene matches: 8. From germline, CDR1 is LNHDA and CDR2 SQIVND (reference sequence). The CDR3 totals 15 residues. CDR3 coding DNA: TGTGCCAGTAGGTTGGACAGGAAGAATGGAAACACCATATATTTT. Translating gives CASRLDRKNGNTIYF. The whole variable domain, filled in from reference TRBV19 and TRBJ1-3, reads DGGITQSPKYLFRKEGQNVTLSCEQNLNHDAMYWYRQDPGQGLRLIYYSQIVNDFQKGDIAEGYSVSREKKESFPLTVTSAQKNPTAFYLCASRLDRKNGNTIYFGEGSWLTVV.

The CDR3 region is CATSDLRGVVDLGTDTQYF. The CDR3 DNA reads TGTGCCACCAGTGATTTGCGGGGTGTAGTGGATTTGGGCACAGATACGCAGTATTTT. The chain couples TRBV24-1 to TRBJ2-3; TRBD2 is a possible D gene (5 bases). Germline lookup yields CDR1 KGHDR and CDR2 SFDVKD. The CDR3 sequence is 19 residues long. V lost 0 bases and J lost 1, with 19 bases in between.

This clone was recorded once. The J gene is TRBJ2-7, the V gene TRBV10-1, with 7 bases aligning to TRBD1. Germline V CDR1 and CDR2: WNHNN, SYGVQD (reference sequence). The length of the CDR3 is 11 residues. The junction had 6 bases not matched to a gene; V was cut back by 5 bases and J by 11 bases. The CDR3 reads CASSQDRPEYF. The DNA for the CDR3 is TGCGCCAGCAGTCAGGACAGGCCCGAGTACTTC.

The rearrangement uses TRBV28 and TRBJ1-5; possibly TRBD1 for D (5 bases). Germline loops: CDR1 MDHEN, CDR2 SYDVKM. Trimming removed 6 bases from V and 6 bases from J, with 21 bases in between. The CDR3 extends over 16 amino acids. CDR3 nucleotide sequence: TGTGCCAGCAGCAGTTTCTCCGCTGCCGGGGGTCAGCCCCAGCATTTT. Protein sequence: CASSSFSAAGGQPQHF.

This chain links TRBV7-3 with TRBJ2-1; 7 nucleotides match TRBD1. This CDR3 has 18 amino acids. CDR1 is SGHTA, CDR2 FQGTGA, per germline. The J segment lost 7 bases and the V segment lost 1 base, leaving 16 bases of the junction unmatched. CDR3 amino acids: CASSLNPTGVRLVNEQFF. The CDR3 DNA reads TGTGCCAGCAGCTTAAACCCCACAGGGGTGCGGCTGGTGAATGAGCAGTTCTTC.

The V gene is TRBV15, the J gene TRBJ1-5, with TRBD1 matching over 10 bases. V was pared by 1 base and J by 6 bases, with 6 bases of the junction left unmatched. CDR1 is LNHNV, CDR2 YYDKDF, per germline (reference sequence). The CDR3 sequence is 16 residues long. In DNA, the CDR3 is TGTGCCACCAGCAGAGGGGGGACAGGGGTCGTTCAGCCCCAGCATTTT. Translation: CATSRGGTGVVQPQHF.

The J gene is TRBJ1-6, the V gene TRBV19; D may be TRBD1 (6 bases). Trimming took off 5 bases at V and 7 bases at J, with 12 bases between the two ends. The CDR3 is 14 residues long. Germline CDR1 and CDR2: LNHDA and SQIVND (reference sequence). CDR3 sequence: CASSAYRENSPLHF. CDR3 nucleotides: TGTGCCAGTAGTGCTTACAGGGAAAATTCACCCCTCCACTTT.

J is TRBJ2-2 and V is TRBV5-1; possible D gene TRBD2, 5 bases. V gave up 2 bases and J gave up 4 bases, with 15 bases separating them. Looked up from germline, CDR1 is SGHRS and CDR2 is YFSETQ. The CDR3 runs 16 residues. The CDR3: CASSLAAVLSTGELFF. The CDR3 coding sequence is TGCGCCAGCAGCTTAGCGGCGGTTTTATCCACCGGGGAGCTGTTTTTT.

The J gene is TRBJ2-3, the V gene TRBV29-1, with no clear D. Germline V gene sequence: CDR1 SQVTM, CDR2 ANQGSEA. V lost 1 base, J lost 5 bases, and 7 bases lay in between. There are 12 residues in the CDR3. In nucleotides, the CDR3 is TGCAGCGTTGAAGTCGCAGGAGATACGCAGTATTTT. Protein product: CSVEVAGDTQYF.

The chain employs TRBV4-1 and TRBJ1-5; no firm D call. The CDR3 has 17 residues. Germline CDR1 reads MGHRA; CDR2 reads YSYEKL. Trimming left V 2 bases short and J 3 bases short, with 17 bases between. Here the CDR3 DNA reads TGCGCCAGCAGCCAAACGTTAACCGGGATAACCAATCAGCCCCAGCATTTT. The encoded protein is CASSQTLTGITNQPQHF.

This chain links TRBV25-1 with TRBJ2-7; 12 positions agree with TRBD2. The length of the CDR3 is 18 residues. CDR1 and CDR2 (germline): MGHDK, SYGVNS. The V and J ends lost 10 bases and 3 bases, in that order; junction bases with no gene match: 19. In DNA, the CDR3 is TGTGCCACAACAGGACCTAGCGGGAGGGCCCCCCTACTCTACGAGCAGTACTTC. Translation gives CATTGPSGRAPLLYEQYF.

This chain connects TRBV2 to TRBJ2-1; no clear D gene. This CDR3 comprises 13 residues. Deletions cut 7 bases from V and 0 bases from J, with 7 bases between. CDR1 is SNHLY, CDR2 FYNNEI, per germline. The CDR3 loop reads CASNSGSYNEQFF. CDR3 DNA sequence: TGTGCCAGCAACTCGGGCTCCTACAATGAGCAGTTCTTC.

The CDR3 DNA reads as TGTGCCAGCAGCGCCCCCCATGTCGGTTCCTACAATGAGCAGTTCTTC. It codes for CASSAPHVGSYNEQFF. The rearrangement links TRBV9 to TRBJ2-1; unclear D gene. The CDR3 is made up of 16 amino acids. Germline CDR1 is SGDLS and CDR2 is YYNGEE. Between the trimmed V and J ends, which lost 3 bases and 1 base, there was a span of 14 bases.